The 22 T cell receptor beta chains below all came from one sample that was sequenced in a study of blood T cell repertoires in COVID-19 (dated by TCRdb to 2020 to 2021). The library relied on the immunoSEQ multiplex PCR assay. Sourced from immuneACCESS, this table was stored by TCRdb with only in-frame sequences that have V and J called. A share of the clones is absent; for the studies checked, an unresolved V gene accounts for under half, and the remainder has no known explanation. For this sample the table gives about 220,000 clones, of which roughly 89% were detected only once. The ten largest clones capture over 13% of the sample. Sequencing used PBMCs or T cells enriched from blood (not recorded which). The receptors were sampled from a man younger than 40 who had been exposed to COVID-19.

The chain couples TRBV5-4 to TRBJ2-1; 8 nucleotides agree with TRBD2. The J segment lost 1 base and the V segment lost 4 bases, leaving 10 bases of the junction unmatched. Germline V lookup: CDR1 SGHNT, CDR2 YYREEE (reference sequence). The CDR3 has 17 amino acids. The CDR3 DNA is TGTGCCAGCAGCATCCTCGGGACTAGTAAATCCTACAATGAGCAGTTCTTC. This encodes CASSILGTSKSYNEQFF.

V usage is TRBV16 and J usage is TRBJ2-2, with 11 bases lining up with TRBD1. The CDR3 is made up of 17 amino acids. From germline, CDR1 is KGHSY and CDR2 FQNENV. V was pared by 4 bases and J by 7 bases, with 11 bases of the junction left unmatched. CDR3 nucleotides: TGTGCCAGCAGCCCTCCGTGGACAGGGGGCGCCGACGGGGAGCTGTTTTTT. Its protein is CASSPPWTGGADGELFF.

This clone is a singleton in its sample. In DNA form, the CDR3 reads TGCGCCAGCAGCTTGGGGGACAGGGGAAGCGGCTACACCTTC. Amino acids: CASSLGDRGSGYTF. The genes are TRBV5-1 and TRBJ1-2; 10 bases agree with TRBD1. This CDR3 spans 14 amino acids. V was pared by 0 bases and J by 8 bases, with 4 bases of the junction left unmatched. The germline gives CDR1 SGHRS, CDR2 YFSETQ.

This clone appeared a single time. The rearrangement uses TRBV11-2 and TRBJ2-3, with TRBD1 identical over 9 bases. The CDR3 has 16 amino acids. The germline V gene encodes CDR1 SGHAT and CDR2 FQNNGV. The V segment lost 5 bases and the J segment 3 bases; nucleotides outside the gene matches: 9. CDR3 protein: CASSLTRDRATDTQYF. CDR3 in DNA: TGTGCCAGCAGCCTAACCCGGGACAGGGCTACAGATACGCAGTATTTT.

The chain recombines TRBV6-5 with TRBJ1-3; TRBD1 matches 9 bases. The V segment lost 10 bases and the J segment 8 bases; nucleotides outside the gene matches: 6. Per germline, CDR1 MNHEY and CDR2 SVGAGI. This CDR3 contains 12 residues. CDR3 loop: CATRTGADTIYF. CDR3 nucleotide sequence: TGTGCCACGCGGACAGGGGCGGACACCATATATTTT.

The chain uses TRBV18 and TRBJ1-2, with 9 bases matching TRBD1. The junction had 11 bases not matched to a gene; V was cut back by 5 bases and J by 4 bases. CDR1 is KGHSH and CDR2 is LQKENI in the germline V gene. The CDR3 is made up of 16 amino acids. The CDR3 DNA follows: TGTGCCAGCTCATCGACAGGGGGGTCTTCACTCTATGGCTACACCTTC. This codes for CASSSTGGSSLYGYTF.

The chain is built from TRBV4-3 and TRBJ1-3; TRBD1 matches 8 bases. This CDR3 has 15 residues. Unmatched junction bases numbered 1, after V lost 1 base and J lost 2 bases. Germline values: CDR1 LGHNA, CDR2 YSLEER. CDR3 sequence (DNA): TGCGCCAGCAGCCAAGGGACAGGGACTGGAAACACCATATATTTT. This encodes CASSQGTGTGNTIYF.

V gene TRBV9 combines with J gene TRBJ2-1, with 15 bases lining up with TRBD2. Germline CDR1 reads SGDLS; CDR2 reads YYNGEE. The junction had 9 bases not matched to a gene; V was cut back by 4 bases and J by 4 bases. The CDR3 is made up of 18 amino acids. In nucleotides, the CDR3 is TGTGCCAGCAGCCCGTCCGGGACTAGCGGGGGGTCTTACAATGAGCAGTTCTTC. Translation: CASSPSGTSGGSYNEQFF. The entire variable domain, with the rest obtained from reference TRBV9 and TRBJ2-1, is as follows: DSGVTQTPKHLITATGQRVTLRCSPRSGDLSVYWYQQSLDQGLQFLIQYYNGEERAKGNILERFSAQQFPDLHSELNLSSLELGDSALYFCASSPSGTSGGSYNEQFFGPGTRLTVL.

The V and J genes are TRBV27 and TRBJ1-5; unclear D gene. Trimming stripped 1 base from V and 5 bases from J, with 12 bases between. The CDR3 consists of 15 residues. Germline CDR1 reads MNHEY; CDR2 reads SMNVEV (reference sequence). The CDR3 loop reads CASSLYGDRYQPQHF. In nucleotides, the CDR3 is TGTGCCAGCAGTTTATATGGAGATCGGTATCAGCCCCAGCATTTT.

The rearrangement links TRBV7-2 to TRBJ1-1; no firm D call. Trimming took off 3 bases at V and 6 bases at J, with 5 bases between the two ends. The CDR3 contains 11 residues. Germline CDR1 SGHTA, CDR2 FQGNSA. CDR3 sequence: CASSFAAEAFF. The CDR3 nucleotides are TGTGCCAGCAGCTTCGCAGCTGAAGCTTTCTTT.

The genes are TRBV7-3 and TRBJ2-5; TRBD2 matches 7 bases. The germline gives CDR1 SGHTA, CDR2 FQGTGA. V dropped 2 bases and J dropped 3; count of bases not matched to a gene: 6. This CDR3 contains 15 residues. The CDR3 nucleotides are TGTGCCAGCAGCTTACGGTCAGGGAGGGAAGAGACCCAGTACTTC. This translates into CASSLRSGREETQYF.

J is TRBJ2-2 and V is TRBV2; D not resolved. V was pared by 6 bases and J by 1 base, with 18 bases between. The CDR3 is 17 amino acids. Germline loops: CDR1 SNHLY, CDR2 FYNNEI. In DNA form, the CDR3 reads TGTGCCAGCAGCTCGACTTTGATGATAGAGAACACCGGGGAGCTGTTTTTT. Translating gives CASSSTLMIENTGELFF.

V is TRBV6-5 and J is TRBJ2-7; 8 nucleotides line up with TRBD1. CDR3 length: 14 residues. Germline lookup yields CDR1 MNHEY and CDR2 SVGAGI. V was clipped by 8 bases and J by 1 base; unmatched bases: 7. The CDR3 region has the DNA TGTGCCAGCTGGCTACAGGGGGTATCCTACGAGCAGTACTTC. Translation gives CASWLQGVSYEQYF.

CDR3 protein: CASLGTGDVSRGYTF. CDR3 in DNA: TGTGCCAGTTTAGGGACAGGGGACGTTTCGCGTGGCTACACCTTC. This rearrangement joins TRBV19 to TRBJ1-2, with 10 nucleotides matching TRBD1. The CDR3 extends over 15 amino acids. The V segment lost 8 bases and the J segment 7 bases; nucleotides outside the gene matches: 13. Germline V CDR1 and CDR2: LNHDA, SQIVND (reference sequence).

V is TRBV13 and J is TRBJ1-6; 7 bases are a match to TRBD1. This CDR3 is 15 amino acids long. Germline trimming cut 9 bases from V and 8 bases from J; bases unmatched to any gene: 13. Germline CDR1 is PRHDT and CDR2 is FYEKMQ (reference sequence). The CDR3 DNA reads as TGTGCCAGTGCCCTCGGGACAGCATCATATTCACCCCTCCACTTT. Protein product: CASALGTASYSPLHF.

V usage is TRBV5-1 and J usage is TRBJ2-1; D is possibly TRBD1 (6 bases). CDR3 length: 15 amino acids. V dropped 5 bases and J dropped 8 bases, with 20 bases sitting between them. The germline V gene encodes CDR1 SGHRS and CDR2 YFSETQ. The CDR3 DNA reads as TGCGCCAGCAGATTCCGGGACACAACGGTCCATGAGCAGTTCTTC. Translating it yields CASRFRDTTVHEQFF.

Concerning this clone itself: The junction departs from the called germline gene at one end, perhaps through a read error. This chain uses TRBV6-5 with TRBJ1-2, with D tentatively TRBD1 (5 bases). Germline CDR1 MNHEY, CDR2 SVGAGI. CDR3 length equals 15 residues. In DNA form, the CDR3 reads TGTGCCAGCAGGGACCCCCAAACAAGGGACTACGGCTACACCTTC. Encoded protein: CASRDPQTRDYGYTF.

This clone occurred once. The CDR3 loop is CASTAEPSYGYTF. DNA for the CDR3: TGTGCCAGTACGGCGGAACCGTCCTATGGCTACACCTTC. This chain links TRBV19 with TRBJ1-2, with no clear D. CDR1 is LNHDA and CDR2 is SQIVND in the germline V gene (reference sequence). The CDR3 covers 13 residues. Trimming took off 7 bases at V and 4 bases at J, with 13 bases between the two ends.

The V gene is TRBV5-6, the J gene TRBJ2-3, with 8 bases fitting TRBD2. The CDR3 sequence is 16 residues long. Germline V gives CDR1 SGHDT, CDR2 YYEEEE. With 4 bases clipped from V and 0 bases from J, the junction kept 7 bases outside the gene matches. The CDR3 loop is CASSLRLAQSTDTQYF. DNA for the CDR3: TGTGCCAGCAGCCTACGACTAGCGCAGAGCACAGATACGCAGTATTTT.

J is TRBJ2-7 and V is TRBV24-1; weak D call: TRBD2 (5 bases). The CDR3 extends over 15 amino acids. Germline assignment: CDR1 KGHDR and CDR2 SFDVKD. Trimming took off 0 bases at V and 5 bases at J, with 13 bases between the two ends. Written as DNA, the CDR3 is TGTGCCACCAGTGATTTGCGGGGTTCTTCCCACGAGCAGTACTTC. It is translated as CATSDLRGSSHEQYF.

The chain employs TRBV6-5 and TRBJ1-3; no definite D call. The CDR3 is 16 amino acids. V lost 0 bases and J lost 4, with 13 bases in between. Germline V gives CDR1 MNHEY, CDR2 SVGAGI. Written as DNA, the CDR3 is TGTGCCAGCAGTTACTCGAGGGAGGTCGCCGGAAACACCATATATTTT. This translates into CASSYSREVAGNTIYF.

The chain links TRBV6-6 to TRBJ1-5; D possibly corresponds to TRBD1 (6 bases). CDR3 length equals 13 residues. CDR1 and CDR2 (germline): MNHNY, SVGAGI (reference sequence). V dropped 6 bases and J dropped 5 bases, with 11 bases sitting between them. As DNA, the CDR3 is TGTGCCAGCAGACAGGGTGCCCATCAGCCCCAGCATTTT. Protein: CASRQGAHQPQHF.